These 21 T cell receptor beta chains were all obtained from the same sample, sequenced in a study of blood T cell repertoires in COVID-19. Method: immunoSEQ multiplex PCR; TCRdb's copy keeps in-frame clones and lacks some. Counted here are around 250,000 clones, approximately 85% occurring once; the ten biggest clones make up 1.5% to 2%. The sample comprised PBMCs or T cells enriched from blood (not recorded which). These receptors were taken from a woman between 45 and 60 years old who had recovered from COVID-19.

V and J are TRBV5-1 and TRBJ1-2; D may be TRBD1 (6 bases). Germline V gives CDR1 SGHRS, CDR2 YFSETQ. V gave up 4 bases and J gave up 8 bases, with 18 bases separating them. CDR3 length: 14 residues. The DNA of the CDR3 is TGCGCCAGCAGCCCAGGGACCCCACAGGGCGGCTACACCTTC. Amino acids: CASSPGTPQGGYTF.

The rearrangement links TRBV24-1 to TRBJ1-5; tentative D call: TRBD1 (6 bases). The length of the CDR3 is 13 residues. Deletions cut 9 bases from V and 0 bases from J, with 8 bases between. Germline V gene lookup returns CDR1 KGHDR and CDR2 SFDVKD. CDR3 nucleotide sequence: TGTGCCACCGGACAGTATAGCAATCAGCCCCAGCATTTT. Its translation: CATGQYSNQPQHF.

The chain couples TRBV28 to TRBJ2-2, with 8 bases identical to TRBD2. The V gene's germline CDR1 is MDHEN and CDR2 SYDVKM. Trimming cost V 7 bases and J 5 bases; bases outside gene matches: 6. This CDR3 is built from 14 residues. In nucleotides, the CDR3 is TGTGCCAGCATGCGGGGGGAGAGAACCGGGGAGCTGTTTTTT. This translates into CASMRGERTGELFF. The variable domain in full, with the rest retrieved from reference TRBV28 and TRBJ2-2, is DVKVTQSSRYLVKRTGEKVFLECVQDMDHENMFWYRQDPGLGLRLIYFSYDVKMKEKGDIPEGYSVSREKKERFSLILESASTNQTSMYLCASMRGERTGELFFGEGSRLTVL.

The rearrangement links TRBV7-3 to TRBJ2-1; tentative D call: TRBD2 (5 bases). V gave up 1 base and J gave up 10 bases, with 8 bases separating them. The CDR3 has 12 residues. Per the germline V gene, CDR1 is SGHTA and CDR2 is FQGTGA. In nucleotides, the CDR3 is TGTGCCAGCAGCTTAATGGGCGGGGAGCAGTTCTTC. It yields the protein CASSLMGGEQFF. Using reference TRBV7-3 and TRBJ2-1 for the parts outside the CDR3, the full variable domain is GAGVSQTPSNKVTEKGKYVELRCDPISGHTALYWYRQSLGQGPEFLIYFQGTGAADDSGLPNDRFFAVRPEGSVSTLKIQRTERGDSAVYLCASSLMGGEQFFGPGTRLTVL.

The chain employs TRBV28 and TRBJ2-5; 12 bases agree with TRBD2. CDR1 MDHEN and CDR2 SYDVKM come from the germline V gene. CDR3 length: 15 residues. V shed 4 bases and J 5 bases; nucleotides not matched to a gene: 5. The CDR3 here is CASSSLAGGPETQYF. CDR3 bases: TGTGCCAGCAGTTCCCTAGCGGGAGGGCCTGAGACCCAGTACTTC. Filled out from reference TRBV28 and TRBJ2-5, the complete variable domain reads DVKVTQSSRYLVKRTGEKVFLECVQDMDHENMFWYRQDPGLGLRLIYFSYDVKMKEKGDIPEGYSVSREKKERFSLILESASTNQTSMYLCASSSLAGGPETQYFGPGTRLLVL.

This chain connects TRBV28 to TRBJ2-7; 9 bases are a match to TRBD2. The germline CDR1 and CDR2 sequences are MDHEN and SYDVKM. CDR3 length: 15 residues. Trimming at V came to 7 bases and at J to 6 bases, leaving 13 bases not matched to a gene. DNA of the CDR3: TGTGCCAGCATCGGGGGGCTAGCGGGAAATCTCGAGCAGTACTTC. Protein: CASIGGLAGNLEQYF.

CDR3 residues: CASTKAGVGYEQYF. The DNA for the CDR3 is TGTGCCAGCACCAAAGCGGGAGTTGGATACGAGCAGTACTTC. The rearrangement joins TRBV6-5 to TRBJ2-7, with 8 bases that match TRBD2. V was clipped by 7 bases and J by 4 bases; unmatched bases: 9. This CDR3 is built from 14 residues. From germline, CDR1 is MNHEY and CDR2 SVGAGI.

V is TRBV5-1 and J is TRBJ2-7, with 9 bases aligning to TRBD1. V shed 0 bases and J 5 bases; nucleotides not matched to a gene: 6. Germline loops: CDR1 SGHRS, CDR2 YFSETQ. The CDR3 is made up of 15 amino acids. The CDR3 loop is CASSLAGTGNHEQYF. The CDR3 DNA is TGCGCCAGCAGCTTGGCCGGGACAGGGAACCACGAGCAGTACTTC.

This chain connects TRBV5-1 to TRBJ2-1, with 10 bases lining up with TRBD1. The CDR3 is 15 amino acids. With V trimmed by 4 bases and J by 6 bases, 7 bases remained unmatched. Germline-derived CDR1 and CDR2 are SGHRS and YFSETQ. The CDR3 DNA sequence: TGCGCCAGCAGCCCGGGACAGGGGATTAGCAATGAGCAGTTCTTC. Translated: CASSPGQGISNEQFF. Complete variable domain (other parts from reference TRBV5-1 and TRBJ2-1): KAGVTQTPRYLIKTRGQQVTLSCSPISGHRSVSWYQQTPGQGLQFLFEYFSETQRNKGNFPGRFSGRQFSNSRSEMNVSTLELGDSALYLCASSPGQGISNEQFFGPGTRLTVL.

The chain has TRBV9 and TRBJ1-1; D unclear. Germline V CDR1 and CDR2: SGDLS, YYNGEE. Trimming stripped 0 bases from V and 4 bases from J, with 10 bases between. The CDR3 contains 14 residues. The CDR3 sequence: CASSVEWGATEAFF. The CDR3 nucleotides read TGTGCCAGCAGCGTAGAATGGGGAGCCACTGAAGCTTTCTTT.

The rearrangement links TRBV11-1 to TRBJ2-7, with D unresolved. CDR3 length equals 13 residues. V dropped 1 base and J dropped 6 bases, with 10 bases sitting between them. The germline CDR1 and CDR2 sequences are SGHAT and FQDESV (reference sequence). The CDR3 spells CASSLESRSEQYF. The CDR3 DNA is TGTGCCAGCAGCTTAGAGTCTAGAAGCGAGCAGTACTTC.

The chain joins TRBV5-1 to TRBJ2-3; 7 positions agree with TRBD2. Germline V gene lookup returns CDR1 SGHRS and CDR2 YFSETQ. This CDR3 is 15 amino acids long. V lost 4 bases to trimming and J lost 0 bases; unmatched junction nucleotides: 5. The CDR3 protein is CASSPGGKSTDTQYF. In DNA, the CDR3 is TGCGCCAGCAGCCCCGGGGGGAAAAGCACAGATACGCAGTATTTT.

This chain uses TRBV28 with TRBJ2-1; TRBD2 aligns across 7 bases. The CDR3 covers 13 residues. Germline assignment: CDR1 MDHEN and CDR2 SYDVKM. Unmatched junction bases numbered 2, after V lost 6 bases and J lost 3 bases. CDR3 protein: CASRRDYYNEQFF. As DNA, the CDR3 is TGTGCCAGCAGGCGGGACTACTACAATGAGCAGTTCTTC.

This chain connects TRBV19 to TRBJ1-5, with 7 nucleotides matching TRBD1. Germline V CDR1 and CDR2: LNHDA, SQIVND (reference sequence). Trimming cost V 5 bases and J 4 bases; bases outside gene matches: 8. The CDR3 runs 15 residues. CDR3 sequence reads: CASSARDRQNQPQHF. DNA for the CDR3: TGTGCCAGTAGTGCCCGGGACAGACAGAATCAGCCCCAGCATTTT.

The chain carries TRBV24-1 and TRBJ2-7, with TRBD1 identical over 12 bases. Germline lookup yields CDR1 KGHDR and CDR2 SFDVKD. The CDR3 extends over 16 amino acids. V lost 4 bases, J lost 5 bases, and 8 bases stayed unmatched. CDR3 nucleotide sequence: TGTGCCACCAGTGAAAGCGGGACAGGGGGCGGCCACGAGCAGTACTTC. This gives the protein CATSESGTGGGHEQYF.

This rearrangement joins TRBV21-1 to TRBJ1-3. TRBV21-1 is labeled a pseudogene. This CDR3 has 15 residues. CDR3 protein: CASSKGRGGRNTIYF. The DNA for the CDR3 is TGTGCCAGCAGCAAAGGTCGAGGCGGTCGAAACACCATATATTTT.

CDR3 protein: CASSKGQTNNSPLHF. DNA of the CDR3: TGTGCCAGCAGCAAGGGACAGACCAATAATTCACCCCTCCACTTT. The gene calls are TRBV28 and TRBJ1-6; TRBD1 aligns across 7 bases. The CDR3 covers 15 residues. The germline V gene has CDR1 MDHEN and CDR2 SYDVKM. Trimming at V came to 6 bases and at J to 5 bases, leaving 7 bases not matched to a gene.

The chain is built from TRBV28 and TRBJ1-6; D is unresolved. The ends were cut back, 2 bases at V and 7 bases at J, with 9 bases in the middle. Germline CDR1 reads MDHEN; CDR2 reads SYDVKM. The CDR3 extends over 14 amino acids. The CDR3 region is CASSLEGVNSPLHF. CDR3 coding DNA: TGTGCCAGCAGTTTAGAGGGAGTAAATTCACCCCTCCACTTT.

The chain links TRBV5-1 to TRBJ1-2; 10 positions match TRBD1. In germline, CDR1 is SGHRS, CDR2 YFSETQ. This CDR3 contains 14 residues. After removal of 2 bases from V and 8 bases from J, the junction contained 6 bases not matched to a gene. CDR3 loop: CASSFSGTGEGYTF. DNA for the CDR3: TGCGCCAGCAGCTTTTCCGGGACAGGGGAAGGCTACACCTTC.

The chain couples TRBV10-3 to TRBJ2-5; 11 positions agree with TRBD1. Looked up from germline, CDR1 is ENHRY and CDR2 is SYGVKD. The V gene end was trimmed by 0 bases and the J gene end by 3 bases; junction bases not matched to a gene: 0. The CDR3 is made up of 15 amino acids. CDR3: CAISESGQGEETQYF. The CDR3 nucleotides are TGTGCCATCAGTGAGTCGGGACAGGGGGAAGAGACCCAGTACTTC.

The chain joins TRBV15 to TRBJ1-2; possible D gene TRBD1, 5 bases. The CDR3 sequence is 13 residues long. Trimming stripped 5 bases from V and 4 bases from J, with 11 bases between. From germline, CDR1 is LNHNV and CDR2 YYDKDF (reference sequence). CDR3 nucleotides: TGTGCCACCAGCGACTGGGGGGGCTATGGCTACACCTTC. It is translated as CATSDWGGYGYTF.